A selection of T cell receptor beta chains follows, all from one sample in a study of CD8+ T cells in alopecia areata. Measured with immunoSEQ multiplex PCR; TCRdb has only the in-frame clones, and not every one. The sample lists 100,000 to 150,000 clones, about 46% occurring once. Sequenced material: CD8+ T cells sorted from blood, taken at week 0. These receptors were collected from a human donor with alopecia areata. CDR3s include the opening cysteine and the closing phenylalanine or tryptophan. A D gene is named only where the DNA matches it firmly. Expanded clones get a size class; other rows say once, few or many, or leave the size out.

abundance	d_gene	v_gene	j_gene	CDR3nt	CDR3aa
NA	NA	TRBV2	TRBJ2-7	TGTGCCAGCAGTCCCCCAGGGAATCTCCTCGAGCAGTACTTC	CASSPPGNLLEQYF
NA	TRBD1	TRBV29-1	TRBJ2-7	TGCAGCGTTGTTCACACAGGGGCCCCCTACGAGCAGTACTTC	CSVVHTGAPYEQYF
few	TRBD2	TRBV6-4	TRBJ2-1	TGTGCCAGCAGTGACTCCGGGGGGGCCTACAATGAGCAGTTCTTC	CASSDSGGAYNEQFF
NA	NA	TRBV10-2	TRBJ2-7	TGCGCCAGCAGTAGGACAGTCTACGAGCAGTACTTC	CASSRTVYEQYF
few	TRBD1	TRBV7-3	TRBJ2-1	TGTGCCAGCAGCTTTAACCCCGGGACAGGGAGTTTCAATGAGCAGTTCTTC	CASSFNPGTGSFNEQFF
NA	NA	TRBV30	TRBJ1-1	TGTGCCTGGGAAGTGGCATTTGAAGCTTTCTTT	CAWEVAFEAFF
NA	NA	TRBV5-1	TRBJ1-4	TGCGCCAGCAGCTTGGCGACCCAAGCTGGTGAAAAACTGTTTTTT	CASSLATQAGEKLFF
NA	NA	TRBV9	TRBJ2-1	TGTGCCAGCAGCGTCCGCTCCGGGCGGACGAATGAGCAGTTCTTC	CASSVRSGRTNEQFF
NA	NA	TRBV29-1	TRBJ2-5	TGCAGCGTGAGGGAAAGCGAGACCCAGTACTTC	CSVRESETQYF
NA	NA	TRBV11-2	TRBJ2-5	TGTGCCAGCAGCTTTCTCGAGTCCCAGTACTTC	CASSFLESQYF
few	NA	TRBV6-1	TRBJ1-1	TGTGCCAGCAGTGTTTACAGGGTGAACACTGAAGCTTTCTTT	CASSVYRVNTEAFF
NA	NA	TRBV5-1	TRBJ1-5	TGCGCCAGCAGCTACCTAGGGGATAGCAATCAGCCCCAGCATTTT	CASSYLGDSNQPQHF